Below, 29 T cell receptor beta chains from the same sample are listed, as sequenced in a study of cytomegalovirus exposure and HLA in healthy donors. PCR employed 60 Vbeta and 13 Jbeta primers. Using immunoSEQ multiplex PCR, the repertoire was profiled, and TCRdb retains in-frame clones only, with some absent. The sample consists of roughly 110,000 clones, 70% to 85% of them appearing once. Sequenced input: PBMCs. The receptor source for this set is a boy aged 5-17 years in good health and CMV-seronegative.

The rearrangement uses TRBV5-1 and TRBJ2-5; a possible D gene is TRBD1 (7 bases). CDR1 and CDR2 (germline): SGHRS, YFSETQ. The CDR3 length is 13 residues. Trimming took off 4 bases at V and 3 bases at J, with 10 bases between the two ends. The CDR3 region is CASSRGTEETQYF. CDR3 coding DNA: TGCGCCAGCAGCCGGGGGACAGAAGAGACCCAGTACTTC.

On this clone: The same CDR3 arises from other DNA sequences in this sample as well. This chain joins TRBV27 and TRBJ1-5, with 9 bases identical to TRBD1. V was pared by 5 bases and J by 6 bases, with 2 bases of the junction left unmatched. CDR3 length equals 13 residues. Germline V gene sequence: CDR1 MNHEY, CDR2 SMNVEV (reference sequence). CDR3 sequence: CASSATGGQPQHF. The DNA of the CDR3 is TGTGCCAGCAGTGCGACAGGGGGTCAGCCCCAGCATTTT.

This rearrangement joins TRBV28 to TRBJ1-5, with D hard to call. CDR1 and CDR2 (germline): MDHEN, SYDVKM. There are 12 residues in the CDR3. V was shortened by 11 bases and J by 0 bases, with 8 bases between the two germline ends. This chain's CDR3 is CAVQYSNQPQHF. CDR3 in DNA: TGTGCCGTACAGTATAGCAATCAGCCCCAGCATTTT.

This chain's CDR3 is CASSYFGGEGYTF. In DNA, the CDR3 is TGTGCCAGCAGTTACTTCGGAGGAGAAGGCTACACCTTC. The chain recombines TRBV6-5 with TRBJ1-2; D not resolved. The CDR3 loop spans 13 amino acids. Germline V lookup: CDR1 MNHEY, CDR2 SVGAGI. The V gene lost 1 base and the J gene lost 8 bases, with 11 bases spanning the gap.

The table lists this clone with a count of one. The chain joins TRBV15 to TRBJ2-6; 7 nucleotides line up with TRBD1. The germline CDR1 and CDR2 sequences are LNHNV and YYDKDF (reference sequence). V lost 10 bases and J lost 0; bases outside the gene matches: 12. This CDR3 comprises 17 residues. CDR3 protein: CAIGEKGALSGANVLTF. Written as DNA, the CDR3 is TGTGCCATCGGGGAGAAGGGGGCCCTCTCTGGGGCCAACGTCCTGACTTTC.

This chain links TRBV7-2 with TRBJ1-6; D is undetermined. CDR1 is SGHTA and CDR2 is FQGNSA in the germline V gene. The CDR3 extends over 15 amino acids. The V and J ends lost 3 bases and 7 bases respectively, with 13 bases between them. This CDR3 reads CASSFPPGQNSPLHF. DNA of the CDR3: TGTGCCAGCAGCTTTCCGCCAGGTCAGAATTCACCCCTCCACTTT.

J is TRBJ1-1 and V is TRBV29-1, with a tentative D call TRBD1 (5 bases). The germline gives CDR1 SQVTM, CDR2 ANQGSEA. V lost 5 bases and J 0 bases, leaving 10 bases between the germline ends. The CDR3 sequence is 13 residues long. The CDR3 is CSVSQVLNTEAFF. DNA for the CDR3: TGCAGCGTTTCACAGGTACTGAACACTGAAGCTTTCTTT.

This clone was detected only a few times. The gene calls are TRBV18 and TRBJ2-1, with 9 bases that match TRBD2. CDR1 is KGHSH and CDR2 is LQKENI in the germline V gene. The CDR3 is 13 residues long. Trimming removed 6 bases from V and 6 bases from J; junction bases left unmatched: 3. CDR3 loop: CASSAGGVNEQFF. The CDR3 nucleotides are TGTGCCAGCTCGGCGGGAGGGGTCAATGAGCAGTTCTTC.

The V call is TRBV19, the J call TRBJ1-1; D remains ambiguous. This CDR3 has 14 amino acids. The germline V gene encodes CDR1 LNHDA and CDR2 SQIVND (reference sequence). Trimming removed 6 bases at V and 3 bases at J, with 14 bases between. CDR3 loop: CASSARGLYTEAFF. The CDR3 DNA is TGTGCCAGTAGCGCCCGGGGTTTATACACTGAAGCTTTCTTT.

The rearrangement links TRBV7-8 to TRBJ2-1; 9 bases match TRBD2. Germline lookup yields CDR1 SGHVS and CDR2 FQNEAQ. Unmatched junction bases numbered 17, after V lost 5 bases and J lost 9 bases. This CDR3 spans 17 amino acids. CDR3 nucleotides: TGTGCCAGCAGCGGCTCGGGGGCAGCGGGGGGCTTTGGTGAGCAGTTCTTC. It yields the protein CASSGSGAAGGFGEQFF.

This clone was recorded a few times. The chain uses TRBV6-1 and TRBJ1-1; TRBD1 is a possible D gene (6 bases). The ends were cut back, 4 bases at V and 1 base at J, with 13 bases in the middle. Looked up from germline, CDR1 is MNHNS and CDR2 is SASEGT. CDR3 length: 15 amino acids. CDR3 loop: CASSVTGWRNTEAFF. CDR3 nucleotides: TGTGCCAGCAGTGTAACAGGGTGGAGGAACACTGAAGCTTTCTTT.

This chain joins TRBV7-9 and TRBJ1-5, with a tentative D call TRBD1 (6 bases). The CDR3 is 14 residues long. V was pared by 7 bases and J by 5 bases, with 15 bases between. Germline V gene sequence: CDR1 SEHNR, CDR2 FQNEAQ (reference sequence). CDR3 in DNA: TGTGCCAGCATCGACGAGCCAGGGGATCAGCCCCAGCATTTT. Its protein product is CASIDEPGDQPQHF.

This clone was picked up a small number of times. The genes are TRBV5-1 and TRBJ1-1; D may be TRBD1 (6 bases). The germline V and J ends were trimmed by 0 bases and 1 base, with 10 bases remaining between them. This CDR3 is 15 amino acids long. In germline, CDR1 is SGHRS, CDR2 YFSETQ. The CDR3 nucleotides are TGCGCCAGCAGCTTGGCCTTCAGGGGGAACACTGAAGCTTTCTTT. Residues: CASSLAFRGNTEAFF.

The J gene is TRBJ1-4, the V gene TRBV19; D not certain. The CDR3 spans 13 residues. Germline V CDR1 and CDR2: LNHDA, SQIVND (reference sequence). V was trimmed by 3 bases and J by 7 bases, leaving 9 bases between them. CDR3 sequence reads: CASSMRISEKLFF. For the CDR3, the DNA is TGTGCCAGTAGTATGCGGATTAGTGAAAAACTGTTTTTT.

The chain carries TRBV10-3 and TRBJ1-1, with TRBD1 matching 8 bases. The CDR3 runs 15 residues. The J segment lost 4 bases and the V segment lost 4 bases, leaving 8 bases of the junction unmatched. Germline values: CDR1 ENHRY, CDR2 SYGVKD. CDR3 amino acids: CAISATTGVRTEAFF. CDR3 nucleotides: TGTGCCATCAGTGCGACGACAGGGGTCCGCACTGAAGCTTTCTTT.

This sequence joins TRBV6-6 and TRBJ2-7, with D perhaps TRBD2 (6 bases). The CDR3 is 14 amino acids. Germline-derived CDR1 and CDR2 are MNHNY and SVGAGI (reference sequence). The V end lost 2 bases, the J end lost 7 bases, and 15 bases lay between the germline ends. CDR3: CASSYGGDSTEQYF. The CDR3 nucleotides read TGTGCCAGCAGTTACGGCGGGGACTCGACGGAGCAGTACTTC.

The table lists this clone with a count of one. The rearrangement links TRBV30 to TRBJ2-7; maybe TRBD1 (6 bases). Germline CDR1 is GTSNPN and CDR2 is SVGIG (reference sequence). The CDR3 sequence is 13 residues long. The chain's CDR3 is CAGGRPSSYEQYF. The CDR3 DNA reads as TGTGCTGGGGGCAGGCCTAGCTCCTACGAGCAGTACTTC.

V usage is TRBV11-1 and J usage is TRBJ2-7; no clear D. This CDR3 comprises 14 residues. Germline V gene lookup returns CDR1 SGHAT and CDR2 FQDESV (reference sequence). The germline V and J ends were trimmed by 1 base and 2 bases, with 9 bases remaining between them. CDR3 nucleotide sequence: TGTGCCAGCAGCTTAGTTGGCCAGACCTACGAGCAGTACTTC. Translation gives CASSLVGQTYEQYF.

This sequence joins TRBV5-6 and TRBJ1-6; TRBD1 matches 7 bases. Germline lookup yields CDR1 SGHDT and CDR2 YYEEEE. Unmatched junction bases numbered 6, after V lost 6 bases and J lost 0 bases. This CDR3 spans 16 amino acids. The CDR3 spells CASTGRDSSYNSPLHF. The CDR3, as DNA: TGTGCCAGCACGGGTAGGGACAGCTCCTATAATTCACCCCTCCACTTT.

The chain is built from TRBV7-9 and TRBJ1-1; D is unresolved. From germline, CDR1 is SEHNR and CDR2 FQNEAQ (reference sequence). V lost 3 bases to trimming and J lost 1 base, with 6 bases between them. The CDR3 sequence is 13 residues long. The CDR3 DNA sequence: TGTGCCAGCAGCTTTACAGAGAACACTGAAGCTTTCTTT. Amino acids: CASSFTENTEAFF.

This clone appeared a few times. The chain uses TRBV7-8 and TRBJ2-3, with D possibly TRBD2 on 6 matching bases. The germline gives CDR1 SGHVS, CDR2 FQNEAQ. Trimming left V 5 bases short and J 0 bases short, with 15 bases between. The CDR3 loop spans 16 amino acids. This CDR3 reads CASSVQGLGSTDTQYF. Here the CDR3 DNA reads TGTGCCAGCAGCGTTCAGGGACTCGGCAGCACAGATACGCAGTATTTT.

The chain recombines TRBV25-1 with TRBJ1-1; D ambiguous. Germline CDR1 is MGHDK and CDR2 is SYGVNS. The length of the CDR3 is 15 residues. V was shortened by 6 bases and J by 1 base, with 15 bases between the two germline ends. The CDR3 DNA is TGTGCCAGCAGGGGAGTCCGTCCCCGGAACACTGAAGCTTTCTTT. It yields the protein CASRGVRPRNTEAFF.

This clone appeared a few times. The V and J genes are TRBV2 and TRBJ1-2; the D is unclear. Germline V lookup: CDR1 SNHLY, CDR2 FYNNEI. The CDR3 length is 16 residues. The ends were cut back, 6 bases at V and 1 base at J, with 18 bases in the middle. DNA for the CDR3: TGTGCCAGCAGCGAGGAAGAGGGCGAGGATAACTATGGCTACACCTTC. As protein: CASSEEEGEDNYGYTF.

This clone was detected once. V gene TRBV30 combines with J gene TRBJ2-1; D is possibly TRBD1 (6 bases). V gave up 3 bases and J gave up 4 bases, with 10 bases separating them. CDR1 and CDR2 (germline): GTSNPN, SVGIG (reference sequence). The CDR3 runs 13 residues. The CDR3 sequence: CAWRPGVYNEQFF. The CDR3 DNA reads TGTGCCTGGAGGCCAGGGGTTTACAATGAGCAGTTCTTC. Together with reference TRBV30 and TRBJ2-1, the CDR3 gives the full variable domain: SQTIHQWPATLVQPVGSPLSLECTVEGTSNPNLYWYRQAAGRGLQLLFYSVGIGQISSEVPQNLSASRPQDRQFILSSKKLLLSDSGFYLCAWRPGVYNEQFFGPGTRLTVL.

V usage is TRBV5-1 and J usage is TRBJ2-7; TRBD1 agrees at 8 bases. The CDR3 has 12 residues. The ends lost 4 bases at V and 5 bases at J; junction bases unmatched: 2. Germline-derived CDR1 and CDR2 are SGHRS and YFSETQ. The CDR3 nucleotides are TGCGCCAGCAGCATGGGACAGGACGAGCAGTACTTC. This gives the protein CASSMGQDEQYF. The full variable domain, completed using reference TRBV5-1 and TRBJ2-7, is KAGVTQTPRYLIKTRGQQVTLSCSPISGHRSVSWYQQTPGQGLQFLFEYFSETQRNKGNFPGRFSGRQFSNSRSEMNVSTLELGDSALYLCASSMGQDEQYFGPGTRLTVT.

The chain links TRBV28 to TRBJ1-1; D call uncertain. Germline CDR1 reads MDHEN; CDR2 reads SYDVKM. Deletions cut 5 bases from V and 1 base from J, with 5 bases between. This CDR3 has 12 amino acids. For the CDR3, the DNA is TGTGCCAGCAGTCCCTGGAACACTGAAGCTTTCTTT. It specifies CASSPWNTEAFF.

This clone occurred once. The rearrangement links TRBV23-1 to TRBJ2-5; D remains ambiguous. TRBV23-1 is noted as an ORF with a role that remains uncertain. The CDR3 is made up of 10 amino acids. V lost 5 bases to trimming and J lost 5 bases, with 3 bases between them. The CDR3 coding sequence is TGCGCCAGCAGTTCGGAGACCCAGTACTTC. Translated, it gives CASSSETQYF.

This clone was observed a single time. The chain recombines TRBV27 with TRBJ2-7, with a possible D match to TRBD2 (6 bases). This CDR3 has 15 amino acids. The germline V gene has CDR1 MNHEY and CDR2 SMNVEV (reference sequence). The V end lost 6 bases, the J end lost 2 bases, and 17 bases lay between the germline ends. CDR3 nucleotides: TGTGCCAGCAGGGGGATTGCGGGACCCCCCTACGAGCAGTACTTC. Translating it yields CASRGIAGPPYEQYF.

V is TRBV7-2 and J is TRBJ2-3; 8 bases agree with TRBD2. Germline values: CDR1 SGHTA, CDR2 FQGNSA. The V and J ends lost 4 bases and 4 bases, in that order; junction bases with no gene match: 4. The CDR3 extends over 14 amino acids. The CDR3 DNA reads as TGTGCCAGCAGCTCCCATAGCGGGGCAGATACGCAGTATTTT. This codes for CASSSHSGADTQYF.